A selection of T cell receptor beta chains follows, all from one sample in a study of T cells after yellow fever vaccination. TCRdb recomputed calls from the 5' RACE reads with MiXCR, one row per CDR3 protein. The repertoire holds some 560,000 distinct CDR3 sequences, with roughly a sixth as singletons. This specimen consisted of PBMCs, obtained around 5 days after the first yellow fever vaccination. These receptors came from a man aged 18 to 30 who received the YFV17D yellow fever vaccine. CDR3s include the opening cysteine and the closing phenylalanine or tryptophan. D genes are given only for firm matches. Some rows mark clone size as missing; the rest say once, few, many or name a class of expanded clone.

size	V	J	length	D	DNA	CDR3
few	TRBV27	TRBJ2-3	17	TRBD2	TGTGCCAGCAGAGAGACTGCCGGGACTAGCGGGGGTTATACGCAGTATTTT	CASRETAGTSGGYTQYF
.	TRBV20-1	TRBJ2-7	11	.	TGCAGTGGTTTGAGCTCCTACGAGCAGTACTTC	CSGLSSYEQYF
few	TRBV12-3/TRBV12-4	TRBJ2-3	15	.	TGTGCCACCCTACCGGGACTCCACCTCACAGATACGCAGTATTTT	CATLPGLHLTDTQYF
few	TRBV5-1	TRBJ2-1	16	.	TGCGCCAGCAGCTTGGGGTACGGGGGAGCCTACAATGAGCAGTTCTTC	CASSLGYGGAYNEQFF
.	TRBV30	TRBJ2-1	14	TRBD2	TGTGCCTTACCGGCTAGCGGGGGGGCGGGCGAGCAGTTCTTC	CALPASGGAGEQFF
.	TRBV5-1	TRBJ2-2	16	TRBD1	TGCGCCAGCAGCTTTTTAACCGGGACAGAGACCGGGGAGCTGTTTTTT	CASSFLTGTETGELFF
few	TRBV7-2	TRBJ1-2	14	.	TGTGCCAGCAGCCTGGCGGGGGAAGTCGGTGGCTACACCTTC	CASSLAGEVGGYTF
few	TRBV20-1	TRBJ2-7	10	.	TGCAGTGCTAGAGATAGCGAGCAGTACTTC	CSARDSEQYF
many	TRBV7-6	TRBJ1-5	17	.	TGTGCCAGCAGCTTATGGCCGCAGGGAGGGCGCAATCAGCCCCAGCATTTT	CASSLWPQGGRNQPQHF
.	TRBV19	TRBJ2-2	16	TRBD2	TGTGCCAGCGTGGGCTTGGAGCGGGGGGCCACCGGGGAGCTGTTTTTT	CASVGLERGATGELFF
few	TRBV7-2	TRBJ1-5	12	.	TGTGCCAGCGGGTTGAGCAATCAGCCCCAGCATTTT	CASGLSNQPQHF
.	TRBV12-3/TRBV12-4	TRBJ2-7	13	TRBD1	TGTGCCAGCAGGACAGGGTTCTTTGGCGAGCAGTACTTC	CASRTGFFGEQYF
many	TRBV7-2	TRBJ2-2	14	TRBD1	TGTGCCAGCAGCGCTAGGGGGCGGACCGGGGAGCTGTTTTTT	CASSARGRTGELFF
few	TRBV7-2	TRBJ2-1	15	.	TGTGCCAGCACCCCAGGCGCGGGCCCCGGCAATGAGCAGTTCTTC	CASTPGAGPGNEQFF
many	TRBV4-3	TRBJ1-2	18	.	TGCGCCAGCAGCCAAGAAGTAGGGAGGACAGAGATGAACTATGGCTACACCTTC	CASSQEVGRTEMNYGYTF
few	TRBV24-1	TRBJ2-1	15	TRBD2	TGTGCCACCAGTGATGCTAGCGGGGGTGGGGATGAGCAGTTCTTC	CATSDASGGGDEQFF
many	TRBV5-1	TRBJ2-1	14	TRBD1	TGCGCCAGCAGCGCCGGGACAGCATACAATGAGCAGTTCTTC	CASSAGTAYNEQFF
many	TRBV28	TRBJ1-1	13	.	TGTGCCAGCAGTTTATTTCCACAGATTGAAGCTTTCTTT	CASSLFPQIEAFF
few	TRBV6-5	TRBJ2-7	13	.	TGTGCCAGCAGTTACTGGCAGAGGTCCGAGCAGTACTTC	CASSYWQRSEQYF
.	TRBV13	TRBJ2-7	16	.	TGTGCCAGCAGCTTACGCTCGGCCTGGCAACCCGGCGAGCAGTACTTC	CASSLRSAWQPGEQYF
many	TRBV7-2	TRBJ2-3	15	.	TGTGCCAGCAGCTTGTTACAGGGCGCCACAGATACGCAGTATTTT	CASSLLQGATDTQYF
.	TRBV4-3	TRBJ2-1	17	.	TGCGCCAGCAGCCAAAAGAAGATGTCTAGCTCCTACAATGAGCAGTTCTTC	CASSQKKMSSSYNEQFF
.	TRBV6-1	TRBJ1-2	11	.	TGTGCCAGCAGTGTGTGGGAGGGCTACACCTTC	CASSVWEGYTF
.	TRBV2	TRBJ2-1	13	.	TGTGCCAGCAGGGACATGGTTGGAAATGAGCAGTTCTTC	CASRDMVGNEQFF
few	TRBV19	TRBJ1-2	14	.	TGTGCCAGTAGTATAGCCGAGAACTTCTATGGCTACACCTTC	CASSIAENFYGYTF
.	TRBV6-2/TRBV6-3	TRBJ2-1	18	TRBD1	TGTGCCAGCAGTTACTTCCCCCTCCGGGACAGGGTCGGCAATGAGCAGTTCTTC	CASSYFPLRDRVGNEQFF
few	TRBV7-2	TRBJ1-6	14	TRBD1	TGTGCCAGCAGTGGCGCGCAGGGGGTTTCACCCCTCCACTTT	CASSGAQGVSPLHF
few	TRBV7-2	TRBJ1-4	15	TRBD1	TGTGCCAGCAGCTCAACCGGGACAGGGGCCGAAAAACTGTTTTTT	CASSSTGTGAEKLFF
.	TRBV5-1	TRBJ2-3	16	.	TGCGCCAGCAGCCCGGGAAGGGGGGTAAGCACAGATACGCAGTATTTT	CASSPGRGVSTDTQYF
few	TRBV20-1	TRBJ2-5	12	.	TGCAGTGCTCGTTTCTGGGGGGAGACCCAGTACTTC	CSARFWGETQYF
.	TRBV6-2/TRBV6-3	TRBJ1-5	16	.	TGTGCCAGCAGCAAGGGACGATCAGGACCCGGGGCGCCCCAGCATTTT	CASSKGRSGPGAPQHF
.	TRBV28	TRBJ1-5	14	.	TGTGCCAGCAGTTTGGTGGGGGATTGGGAGCCCCAGCATTTT	CASSLVGDWEPQHF
.	TRBV30	TRBJ2-7	14	.	TGTGCCTGGAGTGGACAGGAGCTAGCCTACGAGCAGTACTTC	CAWSGQELAYEQYF
.	TRBV7-2	TRBJ1-2	15	TRBD1	TGTGCCAGCTCCACCCGGACAGGGGAAGACTATGGCTACACCTTC	CASSTRTGEDYGYTF
many	TRBV29-1	TRBJ2-6	14	.	TGCAGCGTTGAAGTCCAGAACGGGGCCAACGTCCTGACTTTC	CSVEVQNGANVLTF